Following are 7 T cell receptor beta chains from one sample sequenced in a study of molecular identifiers for immune sequencing clone quantification listed by TCRdb under 2018. The library was produced with PCR. Sequencing used a NextSeq 500. Starting from the raw public reads, TCRdb applied fastp trimming at Q25, assembled clones with MiXCR and retained in-frame beta chains. Rows are unified per CDR3 protein, each entry keeping the most common DNA and genes. Recorded for this sample are over 65,000 distinct CDR3 sequences; approximately 25% of them occurred a single time. The top ten constitute 0.6% to 0.95% of the sample. The sequenced material came from naive CD8+ T cells from blood, with Jurkat cell RNA spiked in. The cell subset or site label corresponds to: FACS-sorted CD8+CD4-CCR7+CD45RA+ naive T cells. The receptors stem from a human donor in good health. Some libraries in this study had Jurkat cell RNA spiked in.

The chain has TRBV5-6 and TRBJ2-7; tentatively, D is TRBD1 (6 bases). Trimming shortened V by 6 bases and J by 6 bases, and 16 bases separated the two germline ends. Germline V gene data show CDR1 as SGHDT and CDR2 as YYEEEE. CDR3 length equals 13 residues. CDR3: CASNQGGFGEQYF. Here the CDR3 DNA reads TGTGCCAGCAACCAAGGGGGTTTCGGCGAGCAGTACTTC.

This clonotype was counted between two and nine times. J is TRBJ2-1 and V is TRBV28; D remains ambiguous. V was shortened by 3 bases and J by 13 bases, with 10 bases between the two germline ends. The CDR3 sequence is 11 residues long. Germline values: CDR1 MDHEN, CDR2 SYDVKM. CDR3 coding DNA: TGTGCCAGCAGTTTTAGTTCTCGACAGTTCTTC. Translating it yields CASSFSSRQFF.

The chain uses TRBV27 and TRBJ1-2, with TRBD1 matching over 8 bases. CDR1 and CDR2 (germline): MNHEY, SMNVEV (reference sequence). The CDR3 is 13 residues long. J was trimmed by 8 bases and V by 6 bases; bases with no gene match: 8. CDR3 sequence: CASRGQGGRGYTF. The CDR3 DNA sequence: TGTGCCAGCAGAGGACAGGGAGGGCGAGGCTACACCTTC.

In this sample, this clonotype turned up many times. The chain recombines TRBV7-9 with TRBJ2-5; TRBD2 is a possible D gene (5 bases). V lost 5 bases and J 0 bases, leaving 16 bases between the germline ends. CDR3 length equals 16 residues. CDR1 is SEHNR and CDR2 is FQNEAQ in the germline V gene (reference sequence). The CDR3 nucleotides read TGTGCCAGCAGCCCCCGGGGTTTCACACACCAAGAGACCCAGTACTTC. The encoded protein is CASSPRGFTHQETQYF.

This CDR3 reads CASGGGGNTEAFF. In DNA, the CDR3 is TGTGCCAGCGGGGGAGGTGGAAACACTGAAGCTTTCTTT. The chain is built from TRBV6-2 or TRBV6-3 and TRBJ1-1; possibly TRBD1 for D (5 bases). V dropped 8 bases and J dropped 2 bases, with 12 bases sitting between them. Germline loops: CDR1 MNHEY, CDR2 SVGEGT. The CDR3 extends over 13 amino acids.

This clonotype was counted a few times. The chain carries TRBV27 and TRBJ2-7; D is undetermined. This CDR3 comprises 14 residues. The V and J ends lost 5 bases and 7 bases respectively, with 18 bases between them. Germline assignment: CDR1 MNHEY and CDR2 SMNVEV (reference sequence). The CDR3 DNA is TGTGCCAGCAGTCCCCACTCGGCAGGCACGGAGCAGTACTTC. It codes for CASSPHSAGTEQYF.

In its sample, this clonotype was seen a few times. CDR3 in DNA: TGTGCCAGCAGTTACTCTAGCGGGAGCTCCTACAATGAGCAGTTCTTC. Translated, it gives CASSYSSGSSYNEQFF. The chain is built from TRBV6-5 and TRBJ2-1; 9 bases match TRBD2. The V gene end was trimmed by 0 bases and the J gene end by 0 bases; junction bases not matched to a gene: 0. Per germline, CDR1 MNHEY and CDR2 SVGAGI. The CDR3 is 16 amino acids.